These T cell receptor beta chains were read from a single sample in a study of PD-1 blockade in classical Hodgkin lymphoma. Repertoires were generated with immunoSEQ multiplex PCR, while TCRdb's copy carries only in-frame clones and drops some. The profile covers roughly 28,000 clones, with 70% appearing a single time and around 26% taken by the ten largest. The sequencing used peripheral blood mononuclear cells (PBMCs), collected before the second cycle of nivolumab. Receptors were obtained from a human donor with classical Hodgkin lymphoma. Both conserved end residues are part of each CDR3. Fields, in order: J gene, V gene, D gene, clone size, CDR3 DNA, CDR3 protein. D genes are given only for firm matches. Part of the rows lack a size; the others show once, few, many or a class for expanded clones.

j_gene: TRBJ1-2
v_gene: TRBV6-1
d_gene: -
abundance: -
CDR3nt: TGTGCCAGCAGGGACTATGGCTACACCTTC
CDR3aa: CASRDYGYTF

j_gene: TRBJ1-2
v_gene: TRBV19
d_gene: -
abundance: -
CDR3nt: TGTGCCAGTAGCATTCTGTCGGGTATTGGGGGCTACACCTTC
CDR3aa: CASSILSGIGGYTF

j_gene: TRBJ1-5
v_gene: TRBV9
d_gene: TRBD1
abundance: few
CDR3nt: TGTGCCAGCAACCGACCCCAGGGGGCGAAGGGCAATCAGCCCCAGCATTTT
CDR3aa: CASNRPQGAKGNQPQHF

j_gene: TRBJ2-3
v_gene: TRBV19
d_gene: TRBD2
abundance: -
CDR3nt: TGTGCCAGCCGGAGGACTAGCGGGTTCACAGATACGCAGTATTTT
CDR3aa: CASRRTSGFTDTQYF

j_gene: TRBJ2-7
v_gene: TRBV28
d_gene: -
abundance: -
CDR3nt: TGTGCCGGCGGCAACCCCTACGAGCAGTACTTC
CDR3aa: CAGGNPYEQYF

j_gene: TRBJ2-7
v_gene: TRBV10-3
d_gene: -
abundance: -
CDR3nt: TGTGCCATCAGTGACGAGGGGACCTACGAGCAGTACTTC
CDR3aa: CAISDEGTYEQYF

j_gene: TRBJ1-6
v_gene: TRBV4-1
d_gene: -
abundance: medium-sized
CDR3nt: TGCGCCAGCAGCCAAGTCGTCGGGGGGAATTCACCCCTCCACTTT
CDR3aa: CASSQVVGGNSPLHF

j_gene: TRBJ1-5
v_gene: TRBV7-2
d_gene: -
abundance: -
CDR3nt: TGTGCCAGCAGCTTATTCGTCGGGGGGCGAGGAGGACAGCCCCAGCATTTT
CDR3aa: CASSLFVGGRGGQPQHF

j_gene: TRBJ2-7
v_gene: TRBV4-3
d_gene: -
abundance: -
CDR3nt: TGCGCCAGCAGTAAGGCAAGGGGGGGTGCCTACGAGCAGTACTTC
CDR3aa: CASSKARGGAYEQYF

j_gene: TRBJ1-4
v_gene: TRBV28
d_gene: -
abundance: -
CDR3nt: TGTGCCAGCAGTATAGACCGGACCGTCATGTGGAAACTGTTTTTT
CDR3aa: CASSIDRTVMWKLFF

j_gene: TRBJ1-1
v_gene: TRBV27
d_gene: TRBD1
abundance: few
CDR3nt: TGTGCCAGCCGAGACAGGGGGCGGACTGAAGCTTTCTTT
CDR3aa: CASRDRGRTEAFF

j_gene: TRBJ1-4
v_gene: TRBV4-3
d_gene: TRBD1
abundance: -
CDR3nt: TGCGCCAGCAGCCAAGGGGGACAGGGCCCATTTGCAACTAATGAAAAACTGTTTTTT
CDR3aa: CASSQGGQGPFATNEKLFF

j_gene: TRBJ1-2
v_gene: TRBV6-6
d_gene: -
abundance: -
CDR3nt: TGTGCCAGCAGTTACTCGGAGGTTGGCTACACCTTC
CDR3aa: CASSYSEVGYTF